The 8 T cell receptor beta chains listed next were all sequenced from one sample in a study of blood T cell repertoires in COVID-19. The repertoire was sequenced with immunoSEQ multiplex PCR; TCRdb's copy has only in-frame clones and lacks some. The sample holds approximately 210,000 clones; about 87% are singletons and the top ten take over 1.5%. The sequenced sample was peripheral blood. These TCRs come from a man between 65 and 80 years old with acute or convalescent COVID-19.

This clone occurred once. The rearrangement uses TRBV6-5 and TRBJ1-2; a weak D match, TRBD1 (6 bases). CDR1 and CDR2 from the germline V gene are MNHEY and SVGAGI. V gave up 6 bases and J gave up 7 bases, with 15 bases separating them. The CDR3 runs to 13 residues. The CDR3 reads CASRTGRGAGYTF. For the CDR3, the DNA is TGTGCCAGCAGGACAGGACGGGGGGCTGGCTACACCTTC.

The gene calls are TRBV24-1 and TRBJ1-2; 9 bases line up with TRBD1. Unmatched junction bases numbered 6, after V lost 3 bases and J lost 2 bases. The CDR3 sequence is 16 residues long. CDR1 is KGHDR, CDR2 SFDVKD, per germline. The CDR3 nucleotides are TGTGCCACCAGTGATCCGGGACAGGGAGAAAACTATGGCTACACCTTC. This encodes CATSDPGQGENYGYTF.

The chain couples TRBV12-3 or TRBV12-4 to TRBJ2-1, with D unresolved. Trimming took off 3 bases at V and 8 bases at J, with 5 bases between the two ends. The CDR3 consists of 11 residues. CDR3 DNA: TGTGCCAGCAGTTTTAAGCATGAGCAGTTCTTC. Encoded protein: CASSFKHEQFF.

The V call is TRBV23-1, the J call TRBJ2-3, with TRBD1 matching 9 bases. TRBV23-1 is labeled an ORF, and its function is uncertain. The length of the CDR3 is 19 residues. The trim removed 0 bases at V and 3 bases at J, leaving 13 bases unmatched. In DNA form, the CDR3 reads TGCGCCAGCAGTCAATCGAGAGGACAGGGGTTCTGGGAGACAGATACGCAGTATTTT. It yields the protein CASSQSRGQGFWETDTQYF.

This sequence joins TRBV4-2 and TRBJ2-1, with D maybe TRBD2 (5 bases). The CDR3 has 16 amino acids. Trimming stripped 1 base from V and 7 bases from J, with 17 bases between. Germline loops: CDR1 LGHNA, CDR2 YNFKEQ. Here the CDR3 DNA reads TGTGCCAGCAGCCAAGTAGTCCAGCGGCTTGGAAATGAGCAGTTCTTC. Translated: CASSQVVQRLGNEQFF.

V gene TRBV6-6 combines with J gene TRBJ1-1; 7 positions agree with TRBD1. The germline gives CDR1 MNHNY, CDR2 SVGAGI (reference sequence). The junction had 9 bases not matched to a gene; V was cut back by 11 bases and J by 3 bases. The CDR3 sequence is 13 residues long. The CDR3 is CACTRTGDTEAFF. Here the CDR3 DNA reads TGTGCCTGTACGAGGACAGGCGACACTGAAGCTTTCTTT.

This chain uses TRBV11-2 with TRBJ1-6; weak D call: TRBD1 (6 bases). V lost 1 base, J lost 9 bases, and 10 bases lay in between. Per the germline V gene, CDR1 is SGHAT and CDR2 is FQNNGV. The CDR3 covers 14 residues. The chain's CDR3 is CASSLGGGPSPLHF. CDR3 DNA: TGTGCCAGCAGCTTAGGGGGGGGGCCTTCACCCCTCCACTTT.

The chain links TRBV28 to TRBJ1-2, with 11 bases fitting TRBD1. In germline, CDR1 is MDHEN, CDR2 SYDVKM. J lost 5 bases, V lost 5 bases, and 7 bases had no gene match. The CDR3 contains 15 residues. The CDR3 nucleotides are TGTGCCAGCAGTCCCGGACAGGGGGCTAGGTATGGCTACACCTTC. Its translation: CASSPGQGARYGYTF.